A selection of T cell receptor beta chains follows, all from one sample in a study of blood T cell repertoires in COVID-19. The protocol was immunoSEQ multiplex PCR, while the TCRdb copy is restricted to in-frame clones and leaves out a portion. The sample shows 400,000 to 500,000 clones, roughly 90% of them seen only once. Sequencing input: PBMCs or T cells enriched from blood (not recorded which). The origin of the receptors is a woman aged 18-29 years who had been exposed to COVID-19. Each CDR3 is given with its conserved first and last residue. Each record gives: clone size, V gene, J gene, D gene, CDR3 DNA, CDR3 protein. D genes are given only for firm matches. Not all rows give a size; the values are once, few, many and, for expanded clones, a class.

>NA|TRBV27|TRBJ2-7|NA
TGTGCCAGCAGTTTATCGGCTCAGGGCTACGAGCAGTACTTC
CASSLSAQGYEQYF
>NA|TRBV5-5|TRBJ1-6|TRBD1
TGTGCCAGCACCCCATTCGGACAGGGGGCTATGTACTATAATTCACCCCTCCACTTT
CASTPFGQGAMYYNSPLHF
>few|TRBV10-3|TRBJ1-1|TRBD1
TGTGCCATCAGCGGACAGGGGGTCACTGAAGCTTTCTTT
CAISGQGVTEAFF
>once|TRBV7-2|TRBJ2-1|NA
TGTGCCAGCAGCTTTTATTCGGGACCGGGGGACAATGAGCAGTTCTTC
CASSFYSGPGDNEQFF
>NA|TRBV27|TRBJ2-5|TRBD2
TGTGCCAGCAGTTTATCGGGGCTAGCGGGAGGCCGGGGACAAGAGACCCAGTACTTC
CASSLSGLAGGRGQETQYF
>NA|TRBV10-3|TRBJ1-4|NA
TGTGCCATCACCGAGCGGTTGAGCGTGGTCGCAACTAATGAAAAACTGTTTTTT
CAITERLSVVATNEKLFF
>NA|TRBV10-1|TRBJ1-2|NA
TGCGCCAGCAGTTCTACAGGGTCCTATGGCTACACCTTC
CASSSTGSYGYTF
>NA|TRBV2|TRBJ1-5|NA
TGTGCCAGCAGCCCAGGGGAGGGTGGCGGCAATCAGCCCCAGCATTTT
CASSPGEGGGNQPQHF
>NA|TRBV3-1/TRBV3-2|TRBJ1-1|NA
TGTGCCAGCAGCCGCGAGGGATCGAACACTGAAGCTTTCTTT
CASSREGSNTEAFF
>NA|TRBV7-2|TRBJ2-7|TRBD1
TGTGCCAGCAGTCGAGGGGACAGTCTATACGAGCAGTACTTC
CASSRGDSLYEQYF
>NA|TRBV19|TRBJ1-2|TRBD1
TGTGCCACCGGAAAGGCCGGGACAGGGTTCGCTGACTATGGCTACACCTTC
CATGKAGTGFADYGYTF
>few|TRBV11-3|TRBJ2-1|NA
TGTGCCAGCAGCTTAGGAGGGAACTACAATGAGCAGTTCTTC
CASSLGGNYNEQFF
>NA|TRBV30|TRBJ1-2|NA
TGTGCCTGGTCCGGGACTAACTATGGCTACACCTTC
CAWSGTNYGYTF
>NA|TRBV5-7|TRBJ2-1|NA
TGTGCCAGCAGCTCCCTGCAGGGTGAGCAGTTCTTC
CASSSLQGEQFF
>NA|TRBV29-1|TRBJ2-7|NA
TGCAGCGTTGACTCTTCGGGAGGGGGCTCCGAGCAGTACTTC
CSVDSSGGGSEQYF
>NA|TRBV9|TRBJ1-1|NA
TGTGCCAGCAGCAGGTCCAGGATCGACACTGAAGCTTTCTTT
CASSRSRIDTEAFF
>NA|TRBV2|TRBJ2-7|NA
TGTGCCAGCAGCGACTTAAGACTCTCCTACGAGCAGTACTTC
CASSDLRLSYEQYF